The 31 T cell receptor beta chains reported below all come from one sample, sequenced in a study of blood T cell repertoires in COVID-19. Measured with immunoSEQ multiplex PCR; TCRdb has only the in-frame clones, and not every one. Among under 170,000 clones listed, approximately 86% were seen once. The sequenced sample consisted of peripheral blood. These receptors came from an older woman with active or convalescent COVID-19.

The chain links TRBV7-2 to TRBJ2-7; possibly TRBD1 for D (6 bases). With 2 bases removed from V and 3 bases from J, the gap between germline ends came to 8 bases. This CDR3 is 13 amino acids long. Germline CDR1 reads SGHTA; CDR2 reads FQGNSA. The CDR3 here is CASSLNRDYEQYF. The DNA of the CDR3 is TGTGCCAGCAGCTTAAACAGGGACTACGAGCAGTACTTC.

This clone was found once. The CDR3 sequence: CASSKSLSNTEAFF. CDR3 nucleotides: TGTGCCAGTAGTAAATCACTTTCGAACACTGAAGCTTTCTTT. This chain uses TRBV2 with TRBJ1-1; D is unclear. CDR3 length: 14 amino acids. Germline lookup yields CDR1 SNHLY and CDR2 FYNNEI. V lost 9 bases to trimming and J lost 1 base, with 15 bases between them.

This rearrangement joins TRBV7-8 to TRBJ2-7, with a weak D call TRBD2 (6 bases). Trimming pared 1 base from V and 4 bases from J, leaving 14 bases between. Germline values: CDR1 SGHVS, CDR2 FQNEAQ. The CDR3 length is 15 residues. The CDR3 nucleotides read TGTGCCAGCAGCTTAGGGGCGGGGATTTTTTACGAGCAGTACTTC. Translating gives CASSLGAGIFYEQYF.

This clone was counted once. This chain links TRBV5-4 with TRBJ2-5; the D gene is possibly TRBD2 (5 bases). Germline assignment: CDR1 SGHNT and CDR2 YYREEE (reference sequence). V was pared by 1 base and J by 2 bases, with 9 bases between. The CDR3 contains 14 residues. DNA for the CDR3: TGTGCCAGCAGCTTGCCGGGGAAACAAGAGACCCAGTACTTC. Encoded protein: CASSLPGKQETQYF.

This clone was found a few times. This chain connects TRBV4-3 to TRBJ1-1; 8 bases are a match to TRBD1. This CDR3 region has 18 residues. V dropped 5 bases and J dropped 4; count of bases not matched to a gene: 18. Germline V gives CDR1 LGHNA, CDR2 YSLEER. The CDR3 region is CASSKRPGGASWSTEAFF. Here the CDR3 DNA reads TGCGCCAGCAGCAAGCGGCCAGGGGGCGCGAGTTGGAGCACTGAAGCTTTCTTT.

The chain is built from TRBV19 and TRBJ2-7, with D perhaps matching TRBD1 (6 bases). CDR3 size: 16 residues. V dropped 5 bases and J dropped 2 bases, with 19 bases sitting between them. Per germline, CDR1 LNHDA and CDR2 SQIVND (reference sequence). In nucleotides, the CDR3 is TGTGCCAGTAGTGCCAGGGGCCGGGGTCCCACCTACGAGCAGTACTTC. Protein product: CASSARGRGPTYEQYF.

The chain joins TRBV6-5 to TRBJ2-7; 10 positions match TRBD1. Germline CDR1 and CDR2: MNHEY and SVGAGI. The V and J ends lost 7 bases and 5 bases, in that order; junction bases with no gene match: 5. The CDR3 sequence is 13 residues long. The CDR3 DNA is TGTGCCAGCACCCTAGGACAGGGGGACGAGCAGTACTTC. This gives the protein CASTLGQGDEQYF.

The chain has TRBV18 and TRBJ1-1; D unclear. The CDR3 covers 15 residues. Germline CDR1 and CDR2: KGHSH and LQKENI. Trimming stripped 4 bases from V and 1 base from J, with 13 bases between. The DNA for the CDR3 is TGTGCCAGCTCACTAGGCGGGGTGGGGAACACTGAAGCTTTCTTT. Its protein is CASSLGGVGNTEAFF.

The gene calls are TRBV5-4 and TRBJ2-7, with TRBD2 matching over 10 bases. CDR1 is SGHNT, CDR2 YYREEE, per germline (reference sequence). The V and J ends lost 5 bases and 2 bases, in that order; junction bases with no gene match: 7. The CDR3 length is 15 residues. CDR3 in amino acids: CASSPAGGTTYEQYF. In DNA form, the CDR3 reads TGTGCCAGCAGTCCAGCGGGGGGGACCACCTACGAGCAGTACTTC.

This sequence joins TRBV7-2 and TRBJ2-7; D remains unclear. This CDR3 comprises 12 residues. Trimming cost V 5 bases and J 4 bases, with 9 bases left between them. Germline V CDR1 and CDR2: SGHTA, FQGNSA. CDR3: CASSQNRYEQYF. The DNA for the CDR3 is TGTGCCAGCAGCCAAAATCGGTACGAGCAGTACTTC.

The chain employs TRBV2 and TRBJ1-5; 9 nucleotides match TRBD1. The J segment lost 3 bases and the V segment lost 8 bases, leaving 2 bases of the junction unmatched. This CDR3 is 13 amino acids long. Germline V gene data show CDR1 as SNHLY and CDR2 as FYNNEI. The CDR3 sequence: CASAQGANQPQHF. CDR3 nucleotides: TGTGCCAGCGCACAGGGGGCCAATCAGCCCCAGCATTTT.

The chain has TRBV7-2 and TRBJ2-1; 9 nucleotides agree with TRBD1. Germline V gene lookup returns CDR1 SGHTA and CDR2 FQGNSA. Trimming at V came to 5 bases and at J to 15 bases, leaving 14 bases not matched to a gene. This CDR3 region has 14 residues. The CDR3 sequence: CASSQPPGQGNRFF. The CDR3 DNA follows: TGTGCCAGCAGCCAACCGCCGGGACAGGGAAATAGGTTCTTC.

The rearrangement uses TRBV29-1 and TRBJ2-3; 7 nucleotides line up with TRBD1. With V trimmed by 4 bases and J by 3 bases, 28 bases remained unmatched. Germline V lookup: CDR1 SQVTM, CDR2 ANQGSEA. The CDR3 is made up of 21 amino acids. The CDR3: CSVVLPATGRPPHIETDTQYF. For the CDR3, the DNA is TGCAGCGTTGTGCTACCAGCGACAGGGCGACCCCCCCATATAGAGACAGATACGCAGTATTTT.

This clone was counted a few times. The V gene is TRBV29-1, the J gene TRBJ2-1; 11 bases align to TRBD2. The germline gives CDR1 SQVTM, CDR2 ANQGSEA. The CDR3 runs to 12 residues. Germline trimming cut 2 bases from V and 15 bases from J; bases unmatched to any gene: 6. The CDR3 bases are TGCAGCGTTGAAAATAGCGGGGGGGCCCGGTTCTTC. Translating gives CSVENSGGARFF.

The sample holds a few counts of this clone. CDR3 sequence reads: CASSFGGQETQYF. CDR3 sequence (DNA): TGTGCCAGCAGTTTCGGGGGCCAAGAGACCCAGTACTTC. The chain joins TRBV12-3 or TRBV12-4 to TRBJ2-5; a possible D gene is TRBD2 (6 bases). V was pared by 3 bases and J by 1 base, with 6 bases between. The CDR3 is made up of 13 amino acids.

The J gene is TRBJ2-7, the V gene TRBV7-6, with TRBD1 matching 10 bases. The V gene end was trimmed by 5 bases and the J gene end by 0 bases; junction bases not matched to a gene: 19. The CDR3 totals 20 residues. Per germline, CDR1 SGHVS and CDR2 FNYEAQ. The CDR3 DNA is TGTGCCAGCAGCGACCCCCGCAGGGACAGGGGCTTGGCTCACTCCTACGAGCAGTACTTC. Protein product: CASSDPRRDRGLAHSYEQYF.

This CDR3 reads CASSRDQGQGRHQPQHF. DNA for the CDR3: TGTGCCAGTAGTAGAGACCAGGGACAGGGGAGGCATCAGCCCCAGCATTTT. The chain joins TRBV19 to TRBJ1-5; TRBD1 aligns across 10 bases. The germline CDR1 and CDR2 sequences are LNHDA and SQIVND (reference sequence). V lost 4 bases to trimming and J lost 5 bases; unmatched junction nucleotides: 11. The length of the CDR3 is 17 residues.

This clone was picked up one time. V and J are TRBV30 and TRBJ1-5; 10 nucleotides line up with TRBD1. Germline V lookup: CDR1 GTSNPN, CDR2 SVGIG (reference sequence). J was trimmed by 5 bases and V by 2 bases; bases with no gene match: 3. The CDR3 covers 14 residues. The CDR3 reads CAWSRTGGDQPQHF. DNA of the CDR3: TGTGCCTGGAGTCGGACAGGGGGGGATCAGCCCCAGCATTTT.

V usage is TRBV2 and J usage is TRBJ1-1; 9 nucleotides align to TRBD1. Germline V gene data show CDR1 as SNHLY and CDR2 as FYNNEI. This CDR3 is built from 14 residues. The V and J ends lost 6 bases and 6 bases, in that order; junction bases with no gene match: 8. The DNA of the CDR3 is TGTGCCAGCAGAAGGGACAGGGAGGTCTCTGAAGCTTTCTTT. It codes for CASRRDREVSEAFF.

The V and J genes are TRBV4-1 and TRBJ1-2; 7 positions match TRBD1. Germline V CDR1 and CDR2: MGHRA, YSYEKL. The V gene end was trimmed by 1 base and the J gene end by 8 bases; junction bases not matched to a gene: 10. CDR3 length equals 15 residues. CDR3 in DNA: TGCGCCAGCAGCCAAGGAAAAGGGGGCGCGGGAGGCTACACCTTC. Translation gives CASSQGKGGAGGYTF.

V is TRBV5-1 and J is TRBJ1-1, with D possibly matching TRBD1 (5 bases). This CDR3 comprises 14 residues. V was cut by 4 bases and J by 6 bases, with 16 bases left in between. Germline assignment: CDR1 SGHRS and CDR2 YFSETQ. CDR3: CASSGGTSGPEAFF. The CDR3 bases are TGCGCCAGCAGCGGGGGGACCTCTGGGCCTGAAGCTTTCTTT.

The chain uses TRBV9 and TRBJ1-2; D uncertain. This CDR3 spans 12 amino acids. Trimming removed 6 bases from V and 8 bases from J, with 14 bases in between. The V gene's germline CDR1 is SGDLS and CDR2 YYNGEE. DNA of the CDR3: TGTGCCAGCATGGGCTCGACACTGGGCTACACCTTC. Translation gives CASMGSTLGYTF.

The chain uses TRBV29-1 and TRBJ1-6; tentatively, D is TRBD1 (6 bases). The CDR3 extends over 15 amino acids. V was clipped by 6 bases and J by 0 bases, with 12 bases between them. Germline CDR1 SQVTM, CDR2 ANQGSEA. The DNA of the CDR3 is TGCAGCGTAAGGACAGAGGACTCCTATAATTCACCCCTCCACTTT. It is translated as CSVRTEDSYNSPLHF.

The rearrangement uses TRBV11-3 and TRBJ1-2; 9 nucleotides agree with TRBD1. Germline assignment: CDR1 SGHNT and CDR2 YENEEA. J lost 6 bases, V lost 3 bases, and 5 bases had no gene match. The CDR3 totals 14 residues. CDR3 DNA: TGTGCCAGCAGCTTCGGACAGGGGAGAGATGGCTACACCTTC. This translates into CASSFGQGRDGYTF.

In nucleotides, the CDR3 is TGTGCCAGCAGCACCGGGACAGGGAATAATTCACCCCTCCACTTT. This gives the protein CASSTGTGNNSPLHF. The rearrangement joins TRBV7-9 to TRBJ1-6; 9 bases match TRBD1. This CDR3 is built from 15 residues. The germline CDR1 and CDR2 sequences are SEHNR and FQNEAQ (reference sequence). Unmatched junction bases numbered 4, after V lost 5 bases and J lost 5 bases.

The chain has TRBV10-3 and TRBJ1-6; D may be TRBD1 (6 bases). The CDR3 length is 17 residues. V was trimmed by 0 bases and J by 0 bases, leaving 9 bases between them. Germline CDR1 ENHRY, CDR2 SYGVKD. CDR3: CAISESADSSYNSPLHF. DNA for the CDR3: TGTGCCATCAGTGAGTCGGCGGACAGCTCCTATAATTCACCCCTCCACTTT.

The rearrangement uses TRBV13 and TRBJ1-2; no clear D. Trimming took off 2 bases at V and 3 bases at J, with 16 bases between the two ends. Germline V lookup: CDR1 PRHDT, CDR2 FYEKMQ (reference sequence). The CDR3 contains 16 residues. The CDR3 sequence: CASSLYLTLEDYGYTF. CDR3 bases: TGTGCCAGCAGCTTATATCTAACCCTAGAGGACTATGGCTACACCTTC.

This rearrangement joins TRBV24-1 to TRBJ2-3; 7 bases fit TRBD1. The germline V gene has CDR1 KGHDR and CDR2 SFDVKD. This CDR3 spans 15 amino acids. V trimming: 3 bases; J trimming: 2 bases; junction bases outside the gene matches: 4. CDR3 nucleotide sequence: TGTGCCACCAGTGATCCTGGACAGGCCACAGATACGCAGTATTTT. Protein: CATSDPGQATDTQYF.

The rearrangement links TRBV19 to TRBJ1-5, with D unclear. Looked up from germline, CDR1 is LNHDA and CDR2 is SQIVND (reference sequence). The CDR3 runs 12 residues. Trimming cost V 10 bases and J 3 bases, with 10 bases left between them. The CDR3 loop reads CATSVPNQPQHF. The CDR3 DNA is TGTGCCACCTCGGTCCCCAATCAGCCCCAGCATTTT.

V usage is TRBV10-1 and J usage is TRBJ1-4; D possibly corresponds to TRBD1 (6 bases). Trimming removed 6 bases at V and 5 bases at J, with 10 bases between. Germline lookup yields CDR1 WNHNN and CDR2 SYGVQD (reference sequence). The CDR3 is 13 amino acids. As DNA, the CDR3 is TGCGCCAGCAGGACAGGAAGCAATGAAAAACTGTTTTTT. Translating gives CASRTGSNEKLFF.

This clone was observed a few times. One end of the junction varies from germline; a read error may be responsible. V usage is TRBV14 and J usage is TRBJ2-1; possible D gene TRBD2, 5 bases. Germline CDR1 reads SGHDN; CDR2 reads FVKESK. The CDR3 runs to 13 residues. DNA of the CDR3: TGTGCCAGCAGCCCATCCGGGGTTACAATGCCGGTCTTC. It specifies CASSPSGVTMPVF.